Below are 24 T cell receptor beta chains sequenced from a single sample in a study of CD8 T cells in Susac syndrome. RNA totalling about 0.45 to 1 ug underwent reverse transcription with random hexamers. One entry per CDR3 protein results from TCRdb running MiXCR on the immunoSEQ multiplex PCR reads. The profile shows about 60,000 distinct CDR3 sequences, 94% of them singletons. The sample comprised CD8+ T cells from PBMCs. Source of these receptors: a human donor with multiple sclerosis.

V gene TRBV7-9 combines with J gene TRBJ2-7; 7 bases match TRBD2. Germline V CDR1 and CDR2: SEHNR, FQNEAQ (reference sequence). The length of the CDR3 is 15 residues. Losses at the gene ends were 5 bases for V and 9 bases for J; bases not matched to a gene: 16. The CDR3, as DNA: TGTGCCAGCAGCAACGACCCGGGACTACCCTCCGTGCAGTACTTC. Translating it yields CASSNDPGLPSVQYF.

The J gene is TRBJ2-3, the V gene TRBV13; D gene ambiguous. Germline V CDR1 and CDR2: PRHDT, FYEKMQ (reference sequence). The CDR3 extends over 13 amino acids. Trimming removed 0 bases from V and 6 bases from J, with 7 bases in between. The CDR3 DNA reads TGTGCCAGCAGCTTAGGCGAGGAGGATACGCAGTATTTT. Protein sequence: CASSLGEEDTQYF.

The chain combines TRBV4-1 with TRBJ2-5, with 7 bases lining up with TRBD2. Trimming removed 4 bases from V and 5 bases from J; junction bases left unmatched: 13. Germline V gene data show CDR1 as MGHRA and CDR2 as YSYEKL. The CDR3 is 16 residues long. The CDR3 nucleotides read TGCGCCAGCAGCCGGCAACCGGGACTACTCAACGAGACCCAGTACTTC. This gives the protein CASSRQPGLLNETQYF.

This sequence joins TRBV15 and TRBJ2-2; 8 bases line up with TRBD1. Trimming at V came to 3 bases and at J to 5 bases, leaving 8 bases not matched to a gene. The CDR3 runs 16 residues. CDR1 is LNHNV and CDR2 is YYDKDF in the germline V gene (reference sequence). CDR3 residues: CATSSGQGPTTGELFF. The CDR3 DNA follows: TGTGCCACCAGCAGCGGACAGGGACCGACAACCGGGGAGCTGTTTTTT.

The genes are TRBV7-9 and TRBJ2-1, with D perhaps matching TRBD2 (5 bases). Germline-derived CDR1 and CDR2 are SEHNR and FQNEAQ (reference sequence). The CDR3 runs to 15 residues. Trimming removed 4 bases at V and 3 bases at J, with 13 bases between. This CDR3 reads CASSSSSGSYNEQFF. CDR3 DNA: TGTGCCAGCAGCTCCAGTTCTGGGAGCTACAATGAGCAGTTCTTC. Filled out from reference TRBV7-9 and TRBJ2-1, the complete variable domain reads DTGVSQNPRHKITKRGQNVTFRCDPISEHNRLYWYRQTLGQGPEFLTYFQNEAQLEKSRLLSDRFSAERPKGSFSTLEIQRTEQGDSAMYLCASSSSSGSYNEQFFGPGTRLTVL.

This sequence joins TRBV12-3 or TRBV12-4 and TRBJ1-5; 8 nucleotides align to TRBD1. The CDR3 is made up of 17 amino acids. V shed 6 bases and J 6 bases; nucleotides not matched to a gene: 16. In DNA form, the CDR3 reads TGTGCCAGCAGGGGCGGACAGGGAGAATTTACTTTTCAGCCCCAGCATTTT. As protein: CASRGGQGEFTFQPQHF.

The V gene is TRBV29-1, the J gene TRBJ2-1; D possibly uses TRBD1 or TRBD2 (5 bases each). V was cut by 4 bases and J by 7 bases, with 20 bases left in between. The CDR3 is 15 amino acids. The germline V gene has CDR1 SQVTM and CDR2 ANQGSEA. The CDR3 sequence: CSVGGRGQTQNEQFF. CDR3 nucleotides: TGCAGCGTTGGGGGGAGAGGGCAAACACAGAATGAGCAGTTCTTC.

The chain has TRBV2 and TRBJ2-1; D may match TRBD1 or TRBD2 (5 bases each). The germline gives CDR1 SNHLY, CDR2 FYNNEI. V was trimmed by 6 bases and J by 0 bases, leaving 12 bases between them. CDR3 size: 15 residues. The CDR3 DNA follows: TGTGCCAGCAGCCCGGGACGGGGCTCCTACAATGAGCAGTTCTTC. Its protein product is CASSPGRGSYNEQFF.

The chain couples TRBV20-1 to TRBJ2-1; D not certain. CDR1 DFQATT and CDR2 SNEGSKA come from the germline V gene (reference sequence). The germline V and J ends were trimmed by 1 base and 5 bases, with 18 bases remaining between them. This CDR3 contains 16 residues. The CDR3 DNA follows: TGCAGTGCTAGAGCTCGCCCGCCCTCGCTGAACAATGAGCAGTTCTTC. Its translation is CSARARPPSLNNEQFF.

CDR3 bases: TGTGCCAGCAGTTTATCACCGAGACAGGGTTACGAGCAGTTCTTC. It is translated as CASSLSPRQGYEQFF. The chain employs TRBV27 and TRBJ2-1; the match to TRBD1 covers 7 bases. With 0 bases clipped from V and 10 bases from J, the junction kept 9 bases outside the gene matches. Germline values: CDR1 MNHEY, CDR2 SMNVEV (reference sequence). This CDR3 is built from 15 residues.

The chain links TRBV5-1 to TRBJ2-7, with 7 bases that match TRBD1. Germline V gives CDR1 SGHRS, CDR2 YFSETQ. Trimming took 0 bases from V and 3 from J; bases not matched to a gene: 3. There are 14 residues in the CDR3. The CDR3 sequence is CASSLGTGLYEQYF. The DNA for the CDR3 is TGCGCCAGCAGCTTGGGGACAGGACTCTACGAGCAGTACTTC.

The chain employs TRBV9 and TRBJ2-7; no definite D call. The CDR3 runs 15 residues. Trimming stripped 2 bases from V and 3 bases from J, with 15 bases between. CDR1 and CDR2 from the germline V gene are SGDLS and YYNGEE. DNA of the CDR3: TGTGCCAGCAGCGTCTCGGCGGAAACTCTCTACGAGCAGTACTTC. Translation gives CASSVSAETLYEQYF.

This chain uses TRBV9 with TRBJ1-2; D uncertain. Germline CDR1 SGDLS, CDR2 YYNGEE. V lost 0 bases and J 6 bases, leaving 9 bases between the germline ends. This CDR3 has 13 residues. The CDR3: CASSVGGGHGYTF. CDR3 nucleotides: TGTGCCAGCAGCGTAGGGGGAGGACATGGCTACACCTTC.

This sequence joins TRBV29-1 and TRBJ1-1; TRBD1 is a possible D gene (6 bases). This CDR3 has 12 amino acids. Trimming took 7 bases from V and 4 from J, leaving 13 bases between them. Germline lookup yields CDR1 SQVTM and CDR2 ANQGSEA. The CDR3 nucleotides are TGCAGCGCCCAACAGGGCTCCACTGAAGCTTTCTTT. This encodes CSAQQGSTEAFF.

V and J are TRBV2 and TRBJ1-2; D gene ambiguous. The CDR3 totals 15 residues. Germline loops: CDR1 SNHLY, CDR2 FYNNEI. The V and J ends lost 0 bases and 5 bases respectively, with 13 bases between them. The CDR3 DNA reads TGTGCCAGCAGTGAAGCCTCAGTAGTAGGGTATGGCTACACCTTC. Translating gives CASSEASVVGYGYTF.

The chain is built from TRBV2 and TRBJ2-5; possibly TRBD2 for D (6 bases). CDR1 and CDR2 (germline): SNHLY, FYNNEI. This CDR3 has 15 amino acids. Deletions cut 3 bases from V and 5 bases from J, with 16 bases between. Here the CDR3 reads CASSEGGFSVETQYF. CDR3 nucleotide sequence: TGTGCCAGCAGTGAGGGGGGATTCAGCGTGGAGACCCAGTACTTC.

This clonotype has only one observation. The CDR3 sequence is CASSSDPGNEQFF. The CDR3 coding sequence is TGTGCCAGCAGCTCCGACCCGGGGAATGAGCAGTTCTTC. The chain joins TRBV7-3 to TRBJ2-1, with a tentative D call TRBD2 (5 bases). The V end was cut by 4 bases, the J end by 7 bases, with 11 bases between. Germline CDR1 and CDR2: SGHTA and FQGTGA. The CDR3 has 13 amino acids.

The chain is built from TRBV28 and TRBJ2-5; 16 nucleotides agree with TRBD2. The CDR3 length is 16 residues. V was pared by 5 bases and J by 4 bases, with 4 bases of the junction left unmatched. CDR1 is MDHEN, CDR2 SYDVKM, per germline. CDR3 sequence (DNA): TGTGCCAGCAGTCCGGGACTAGCGGGGGGGCTAGAGACCCAGTACTTC. Its protein is CASSPGLAGGLETQYF.

The rearrangement links TRBV29-1 to TRBJ2-7; D gene uncertain. CDR1 and CDR2 from the germline V gene are SQVTM and ANQGSEA. Trimming pared 5 bases from V and 2 bases from J, leaving 10 bases between. The CDR3 has 12 residues. For the CDR3, the DNA is TGCAGCGTTTTGGTTCCAGCCTACGAGCAGTACTTC. Translating it yields CSVLVPAYEQYF.

V gene TRBV12-3 or TRBV12-4 combines with J gene TRBJ2-5; 7 positions match TRBD1. The V segment lost 5 bases and the J segment 2 bases; nucleotides outside the gene matches: 8. There are 15 residues in the CDR3. The CDR3 region is CASSPRDSEQETQYF. The CDR3 coding sequence is TGTGCCAGCAGTCCCCGGGACAGTGAGCAAGAGACCCAGTACTTC.

This rearrangement joins TRBV29-1 to TRBJ1-1; D is uncertain. V was cut by 2 bases and J by 11 bases, with 9 bases left in between. Germline values: CDR1 SQVTM, CDR2 ANQGSEA. This CDR3 has 10 amino acids. The CDR3 region is CSVEYLRAFF. The CDR3 bases are TGCAGCGTTGAATACTTGAGGGCTTTCTTT. Full variable domain (rest looked up from reference TRBV29-1 and TRBJ1-1): SAVISQKPSRDICQRGTSLTIQCQVDSQVTMMFWYRQQPGQSLTLIATANQGSEATYESGFVIDKFPISRPNLTFSTLTVSNMSPEDSSIYLCSVEYLRAFFGQGTRLTVV.

In DNA, the CDR3 is TGTGCCAGCAGCTTAGGAGTTGAGCAGTTCTTC. Residues: CASSLGVEQFF. The J gene is TRBJ2-1, the V gene TRBV13, with D unresolved. Germline loops: CDR1 PRHDT, CDR2 FYEKMQ (reference sequence). Trimming removed 0 bases from V and 9 bases from J, with 3 bases in between. The CDR3 covers 11 residues.

The CDR3 loop reads CASSVVNLGGTNTEAFF. Here the CDR3 DNA reads TGTGCCAGCAGCGTTGTCAACCTTGGGGGAACGAACACTGAAGCTTTCTTT. The chain is built from TRBV9 and TRBJ1-1, with a possible D match to TRBD1 (5 bases). With 2 bases removed from V and 1 base from J, the gap between germline ends came to 18 bases. The CDR3 covers 17 residues. The germline V gene encodes CDR1 SGDLS and CDR2 YYNGEE.

V gene TRBV12-3 or TRBV12-4 combines with J gene TRBJ1-6, with TRBD1 as a possible D gene (5 bases). This CDR3 has 16 residues. V was pared by 4 bases and J by 7 bases, with 17 bases between. The chain's CDR3 is CASSSTDSEGNSPLHF. The CDR3 DNA follows: TGTGCCAGCAGTTCCACCGACAGTGAGGGCAATTCACCCCTCCACTTT.